Listed below are T cell receptor beta chains from one sample, sequenced in a study of T cells in narcolepsy. Sequencing used immunoSEQ multiplex PCR; TCRdb keeps in-frame clones, though not all of them. The table records 20,000 to 30,000 clones, about four fifths of them present only once. Sequences were obtained from memory (CD45RA-) CD4+ T cells from blood. These receptors were taken from a human donor in good health. Each CDR3 is given with its conserved first and last residue. A D gene is named only where the DNA matches it firmly.

NA	TRBV12-5	TRBJ2-3	TGTGCTAGTGGTTTGGTATGGGGGAGAGCTAGCACAGATACGCAGTATTTT	CASGLVWGRASTDTQYF
NA	TRBV28	TRBJ1-5	TGTGCCAGCAGCCCCGTGGAGGGGGGCTTTCAGCCCCAGCATTTT	CASSPVEGGFQPQHF
NA	TRBV29-1	TRBJ2-7	TGCAGCGTTGGAGGGTCAGTCTACGAGCAGTACTTC	CSVGGSVYEQYF
NA	TRBV29-1	TRBJ2-7	TGCAGCGGGGCCAGGGGAGACGAGCAGTACTTC	CSGARGDEQYF
NA	TRBV5-6	TRBJ1-5	TGTGCCAGCAGTCCCTGGGGGGCCTATCAGCCCCAGCATTTT	CASSPWGAYQPQHF
TRBD2	TRBV11-3	TRBJ2-3	TGTGCCAGCTCCGCTAGCGGGGCTAGCACAGATACGCAGTATTTT	CASSASGASTDTQYF
TRBD2	TRBV2	TRBJ2-3	TGTGCCAGCATTGTTAGCGGGGGCCCATCAGATACGCAGTATTTT	CASIVSGGPSDTQYF
NA	TRBV5-5	TRBJ1-1	TGTGCCAGCAGCTTGGCCGCGGACCACAAATTCACTGAAGCTTTCTTT	CASSLAADHKFTEAFF
NA	TRBV7-6	TRBJ1-2	TGTGCCAGCAGCTTTGTCGGGAACTATGGCTACACCTTC	CASSFVGNYGYTF
NA	TRBV28	TRBJ2-1	TGTGCCACCCGGGCCCCCAGCTGGAATGAGCAGTTCTTC	CATRAPSWNEQFF
NA	TRBV9	TRBJ2-1	TGTGCCAGCAGCGTAGGAAACAGGAGGAATGAGCAGTTCTTC	CASSVGNRRNEQFF
TRBD2	TRBV27	TRBJ2-7	TGTGCCAGCAGAACTCAGACTAGCGGGAGGGCCTACGAGCAGTACTTC	CASRTQTSGRAYEQYF
TRBD2	TRBV4-3	TRBJ2-7	TGCGCCAGCAGCCCGAGGTTAGCGGGAACCTCCTCCTACGTTGGGCAGTACTTC	CASSPRLAGTSSYVGQYF
NA	TRBV12-1	TRBJ2-2	TGTGCCAGCAGCTTTATTTTCAGGGCCGGGGAGCTGTTTTTT	CASSFIFRAGELFF
TRBD2	TRBV4-2	TRBJ2-7	TGTGCCAGCAGCCAACCGGGACTAGCGGGGGGCAACTACGAGCAGTACTTC	CASSQPGLAGGNYEQYF
TRBD1	TRBV29-1	TRBJ1-2	TGCAGCGTTTTGGGACAGGGTGAAGGCTACACCTTC	CSVLGQGEGYTF
NA	TRBV27	TRBJ1-1	TGTGCCAGCAGGCCTAACAGGGACCGAATGAACACTGAAGCTTTCTTT	CASRPNRDRMNTEAFF